This entry concerns a single T cell receptor (beta chain). Its target is unknown. Unique molecular identifiers featured in how the TCRbeta library was prepared. From the PCR reads, TCRdb called clonotypes with MiXCR, one entry per CDR3 protein. The sample yields more than 120,000 distinct CDR3 sequences, roughly 8.8% seen once. This sample is part of a study of T-cell reconstitution after alpha-beta-depleted transplantation in children. CDR1 SGHRS and CDR2 YFSETQ come from the germline V gene. This CDR3 has 15 amino acids. The ends were cut back, 2 bases at V and 5 bases at J, with 16 bases in the middle. Study conclusions and caveats: Several hundred expanded graft clones reportedly supplied alpha-beta T cells about two months after transplant. One year post-transplant, T-cell counts and diversity were largely derived from T cells produced anew. The origin of high day-60 TCRbeta diversity in some patients lay in surviving recipient T cells and thymic progenitors.

This TCR derives from a female patient aged 2-10 years who had a stem cell transplant for congenital amegakaryocytic thrombocytopenia, so the T cells may come from the graft donor. The material sequenced was PBMCs, mostly from graft donor cells, taken 180 days after TCRalphabeta/CD19-depleted stem cell transplant. The chain is built from TRBV5-1 and TRBJ1-1; D unresolved. In DNA, the CDR3 is TGCGCCAGCAGCTTTGGCACCCCAATGTGGACTGAAGCTTTCTTT. Translated: CASSFGTPMWTEAFF.